These T cell receptor beta chains were read from a single sample in a study of T cell responses to AZD1222 COVID-19 vaccine. The protocol was immunoSEQ multiplex PCR, while the TCRdb copy is restricted to in-frame clones and leaves out a portion. The sample has around 140,000 clones, about 89% seen once. The source was peripheral blood, collected 28 days after the second dose of the MenACWY control vaccine. These receptors all come from an adult who received the MenACWY meningococcal vaccine as a control. Each CDR3 is given without its conserved first and last residue. D genes are given only for firm matches.

v_call: TRBV5-4; d_call: TRBD2; j_call: TRBJ2-2; cdr3_aa: ASSSPTSGNTGELF
v_call: TRBV5-6; d_call: -; j_call: TRBJ1-5; cdr3_aa: ASSLGQVNQPQH
v_call: TRBV6-5; d_call: -; j_call: TRBJ2-5; cdr3_aa: ASSFLETQY
v_call: TRBV7-9; d_call: TRBD1; j_call: TRBJ2-7; cdr3_aa: ASSLDGGQGVSNYEQY
v_call: TRBV28; d_call: -; j_call: TRBJ2-5; cdr3_aa: ASSLMGGSQETQY
v_call: TRBV28; d_call: -; j_call: TRBJ1-5; cdr3_aa: ASSFPRSVVNQPQH
v_call: TRBV2; d_call: -; j_call: TRBJ1-5; cdr3_aa: ASRVERGQPQH
v_call: TRBV3-1/TRBV3-2; d_call: -; j_call: TRBJ1-2; cdr3_aa: ASSQELGGAGYT
v_call: TRBV27; d_call: -; j_call: TRBJ2-3; cdr3_aa: ASSLSGTVLSTQY
v_call: TRBV5-8; d_call: TRBD1; j_call: TRBJ2-2; cdr3_aa: ASSQDRGGELF
v_call: TRBV27; d_call: -; j_call: TRBJ1-1; cdr3_aa: ASSLGTEAF
v_call: TRBV19; d_call: TRBD1; j_call: TRBJ1-6; cdr3_aa: ASRDRGGSPLH
v_call: TRBV12-3/TRBV12-4; d_call: -; j_call: TRBJ1-1; cdr3_aa: ASSLLGGTEAF
v_call: TRBV7-2; d_call: -; j_call: TRBJ1-6; cdr3_aa: ASSGRTGNPLH
v_call: TRBV15; d_call: -; j_call: TRBJ2-5; cdr3_aa: ATGTDETQY
v_call: TRBV4-3; d_call: -; j_call: TRBJ2-2; cdr3_aa: ASSQAHRVGGELF
v_call: TRBV29-1; d_call: -; j_call: TRBJ2-7; cdr3_aa: SVERQGYEQY
v_call: TRBV19; d_call: -; j_call: TRBJ1-4; cdr3_aa: ASSMERWTDFNEKLF
v_call: TRBV19; d_call: -; j_call: TRBJ2-7; cdr3_aa: ASSPRTAVRSTRESYEQY
v_call: TRBV19; d_call: TRBD1; j_call: TRBJ1-2; cdr3_aa: ASSIQGATGYT
v_call: TRBV28; d_call: TRBD1; j_call: TRBJ1-1; cdr3_aa: ASLRTGPITEAF
v_call: TRBV10-3; d_call: TRBD1; j_call: TRBJ1-6; cdr3_aa: AISESLEGARSPLH
v_call: TRBV25-1; d_call: -; j_call: TRBJ2-7; cdr3_aa: ASSQSGAGEQY
v_call: TRBV10-3; d_call: -; j_call: TRBJ2-3; cdr3_aa: AISSGLGQGAADTQY
v_call: TRBV10-3; d_call: TRBD2; j_call: TRBJ2-5; cdr3_aa: ATKREGQETQY
v_call: TRBV6-1; d_call: -; j_call: TRBJ2-2; cdr3_aa: ASSGPRRRDTGELF
v_call: TRBV7-3; d_call: -; j_call: TRBJ2-2; cdr3_aa: ASSLYTSGELF
v_call: TRBV7-7; d_call: -; j_call: TRBJ2-5; cdr3_aa: ASSYGTTQETQY
v_call: TRBV9; d_call: -; j_call: TRBJ1-3; cdr3_aa: ASSATGMPGNTIY
v_call: TRBV2; d_call: TRBD1; j_call: TRBJ2-7; cdr3_aa: ASIPTGGGEQY
v_call: TRBV9; d_call: TRBD2; j_call: TRBJ2-1; cdr3_aa: ASSVTSGDYNEQF
v_call: TRBV3-1/TRBV3-2; d_call: -; j_call: TRBJ2-3; cdr3_aa: ASSQVDSLSASTDTQY
v_call: TRBV6-2/TRBV6-3; d_call: -; j_call: TRBJ1-5; cdr3_aa: ASSYSWGLSPQH
v_call: TRBV5-1; d_call: TRBD1; j_call: TRBJ1-2; cdr3_aa: ASSRTGANYGYT
v_call: TRBV2; d_call: TRBD2; j_call: TRBJ2-3; cdr3_aa: ASSGGTSSTDTQY
v_call: TRBV7-9; d_call: -; j_call: TRBJ1-3; cdr3_aa: ASSLSAASSGNTIY
v_call: TRBV5-8; d_call: -; j_call: TRBJ2-7; cdr3_aa: ASSLATRMGQY
v_call: TRBV6-5; d_call: -; j_call: TRBJ1-3; cdr3_aa: ASFSGNTIY
v_call: TRBV27; d_call: TRBD1; j_call: TRBJ1-2; cdr3_aa: ASRKTTGPFGYT
v_call: TRBV18; d_call: TRBD1; j_call: TRBJ1-4; cdr3_aa: ASSPRGDRDEKLF
v_call: TRBV18; d_call: TRBD1; j_call: TRBJ2-1; cdr3_aa: ASSPRGQGGNEQF
v_call: TRBV9; d_call: -; j_call: TRBJ2-5; cdr3_aa: ATAVGPEETQY
v_call: TRBV18; d_call: TRBD1; j_call: TRBJ1-1; cdr3_aa: ASSPNRGQVEAF
v_call: TRBV29-1; d_call: TRBD2; j_call: TRBJ2-7; cdr3_aa: SVEDRGEGTSEQY
v_call: TRBV18; d_call: -; j_call: TRBJ2-7; cdr3_aa: ASSPPNAGNEQY
v_call: TRBV2; d_call: TRBD2; j_call: TRBJ2-3; cdr3_aa: ASSEAPGLGGDTQY
v_call: TRBV7-2; d_call: TRBD2; j_call: TRBJ2-5; cdr3_aa: ASSFGTSGSQTQY
v_call: TRBV18; d_call: TRBD1; j_call: TRBJ2-7; cdr3_aa: ASSLTSPTRTGTYEQY
v_call: TRBV19; d_call: -; j_call: TRBJ2-7; cdr3_aa: ASSHRDPNTEQY
v_call: TRBV7-2; d_call: -; j_call: TRBJ2-3; cdr3_aa: ASSSSIRRGETDTQY
v_call: TRBV6-2/TRBV6-3; d_call: -; j_call: TRBJ2-7; cdr3_aa: ASSAPGEQY
v_call: TRBV18; d_call: -; j_call: TRBJ1-4; cdr3_aa: ASSPPDSNEKLF
v_call: TRBV10-1; d_call: TRBD2; j_call: TRBJ2-3; cdr3_aa: ASSESGRADTQY
v_call: TRBV19; d_call: -; j_call: TRBJ1-2; cdr3_aa: ASSIQVFYGYT
v_call: TRBV7-2; d_call: -; j_call: TRBJ1-2; cdr3_aa: ASSFLGGGGYT